Each of the 4 T cell receptor beta chains below was sequenced from the same sample in a study of blood T cell repertoires in COVID-19. Produced via immunoSEQ multiplex PCR; TCRdb's table is partial and in-frame only. The data show more than 50,000 clones, 75% to 95% seen once. The specimen was peripheral blood. Every receptor here comes from a human donor with active COVID-19. The donor label of this sample is uncertain.

This chain links TRBV7-2 with TRBJ2-5, with 9 positions matching TRBD1. The V gene end was trimmed by 6 bases and the J gene end by 4 bases; junction bases not matched to a gene: 9. This CDR3 region has 15 residues. Looked up from germline, CDR1 is SGHTA and CDR2 is FQGNSA. CDR3 amino acids: CASSRGQGFVETQYF. The DNA for the CDR3 is TGTGCCAGCAGTAGGGGACAGGGTTTTGTAGAGACCCAGTACTTC.

The genes are TRBV6-6 and TRBJ2-7, with D possibly matching TRBD2 (5 bases). CDR3 size: 12 residues. In germline, CDR1 is MNHNY, CDR2 SVGAGI (reference sequence). V lost 10 bases to trimming and J lost 2 bases, with 12 bases between them. The DNA of the CDR3 is TGTGCCACCGGGATGTCGCCCTACGAGCAGTACTTC. Translated: CATGMSPYEQYF.

The chain joins TRBV29-1 to TRBJ2-2; D possibly corresponds to TRBD2 (7 bases). Trimming shortened V by 7 bases and J by 2 bases, and 20 bases separated the two germline ends. Germline loops: CDR1 SQVTM, CDR2 ANQGSEA. The CDR3 is 16 residues long. The CDR3 here is CSADGWGGLNTGELFF. DNA of the CDR3: TGCAGCGCAGATGGTTGGGGGGGGCTCAACACCGGGGAGCTGTTTTTT.

V is TRBV28 and J is TRBJ2-3; 8 positions match TRBD1. CDR1 and CDR2 (germline): MDHEN, SYDVKM. The CDR3 spans 15 residues. After removal of 6 bases from V and 2 bases from J, the junction contained 7 bases not matched to a gene. This CDR3 reads CASSFRTGYTDTQYF. DNA of the CDR3: TGTGCCAGCAGCTTCCGGACAGGGTACACAGATACGCAGTATTTT.